This TCR beta chain is drawn from a study of blood T cell repertoires in COVID-19. Overall study context: Acute and convalescent COVID-19 specimens originated in the United States, Italy and Spain.

The germline V gene has CDR1 SGHRS and CDR2 YFSETQ. The CDR3 runs 14 residues. V was pared by 1 base and J by 7 bases, with 11 bases between. This clone was observed once. Self-reported history from a screening survey and questionnaire set each donor's cohort. Sequencing was performed with immunoSEQ multiplex PCR; in TCRdb, only in-frame clones are kept and a portion is missing. This table holds some 490,000 clones, 80% to 90% found once. The clonotype comes from a woman in her sixties who had recovered from COVID-19. Specimen: PBMCs or T cells enriched from blood (not recorded which). The gene calls are TRBV5-1 and TRBJ1-4, with TRBD1 as a possible D gene (6 bases). The chain's CDR3 is CASSLQGLGEKLFF. The CDR3 bases are TGCGCCAGCAGCTTGCAGGGGTTGGGTGAAAAACTGTTTTTT.